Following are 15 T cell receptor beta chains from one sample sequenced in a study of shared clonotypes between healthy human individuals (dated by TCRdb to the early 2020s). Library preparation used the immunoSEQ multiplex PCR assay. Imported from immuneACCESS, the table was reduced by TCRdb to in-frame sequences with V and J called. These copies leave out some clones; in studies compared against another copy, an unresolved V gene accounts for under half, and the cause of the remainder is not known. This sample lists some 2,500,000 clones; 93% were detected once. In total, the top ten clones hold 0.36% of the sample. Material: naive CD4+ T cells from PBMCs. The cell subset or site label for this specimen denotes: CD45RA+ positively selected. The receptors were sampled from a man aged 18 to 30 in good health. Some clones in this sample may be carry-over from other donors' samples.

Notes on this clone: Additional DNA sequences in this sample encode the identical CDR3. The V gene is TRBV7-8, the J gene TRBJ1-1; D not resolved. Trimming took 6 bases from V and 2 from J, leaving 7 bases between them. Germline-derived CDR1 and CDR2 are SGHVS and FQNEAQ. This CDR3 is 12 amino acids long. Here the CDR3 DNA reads TGTGCCAGCAGGACGGGAAACACTGAAGCTTTCTTT. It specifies CASRTGNTEAFF.

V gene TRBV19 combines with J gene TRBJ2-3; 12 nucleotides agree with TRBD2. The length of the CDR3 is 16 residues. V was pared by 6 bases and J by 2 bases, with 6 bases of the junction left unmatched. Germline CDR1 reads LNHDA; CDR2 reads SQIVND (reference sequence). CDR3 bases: TGTGCCAGTAGCTCTCTAGCGGGAGGGCCCACAGATACGCAGTATTTT. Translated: CASSSLAGGPTDTQYF.

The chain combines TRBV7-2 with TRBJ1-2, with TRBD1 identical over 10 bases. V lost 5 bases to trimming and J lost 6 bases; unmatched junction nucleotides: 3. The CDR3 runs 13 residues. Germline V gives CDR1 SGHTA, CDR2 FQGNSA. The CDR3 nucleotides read TGTGCCAGCAGCCGAGGGACAGGGGATGGCTACACCTTC. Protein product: CASSRGTGDGYTF.

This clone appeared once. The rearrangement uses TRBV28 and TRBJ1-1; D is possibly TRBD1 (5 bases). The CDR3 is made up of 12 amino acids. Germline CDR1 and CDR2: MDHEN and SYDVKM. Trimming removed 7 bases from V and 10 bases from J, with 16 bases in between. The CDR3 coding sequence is TGTGCCAGCATAGGACACCCCATGGGAGCTTTCTTT. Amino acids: CASIGHPMGAFF.

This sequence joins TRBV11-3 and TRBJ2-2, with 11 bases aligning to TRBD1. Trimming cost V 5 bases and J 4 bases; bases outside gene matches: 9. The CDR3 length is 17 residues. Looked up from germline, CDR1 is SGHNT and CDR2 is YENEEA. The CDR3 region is CASSTTPGTGGTGELFF. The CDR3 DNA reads TGTGCCAGCAGCACTACGCCCGGGACAGGGGGCACCGGGGAGCTGTTTTTT.

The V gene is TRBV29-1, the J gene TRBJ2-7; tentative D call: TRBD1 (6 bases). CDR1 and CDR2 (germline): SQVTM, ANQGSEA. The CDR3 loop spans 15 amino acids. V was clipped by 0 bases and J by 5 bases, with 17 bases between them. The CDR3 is CSVEDRRDTGDEQYF. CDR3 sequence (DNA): TGCAGCGTTGAAGATCGCAGGGACACTGGCGACGAGCAGTACTTC.

The chain's CDR3 is CASSSRDRGPEQYF. Written as DNA, the CDR3 is TGTGCCAGTAGTTCCCGGGACAGGGGTCCCGAGCAGTACTTC. The V call is TRBV19, the J call TRBJ2-7; 10 positions agree with TRBD1. With V trimmed by 5 bases and J by 6 bases, 7 bases remained unmatched. The CDR3 has 14 residues. Germline CDR1 and CDR2: LNHDA and SQIVND (reference sequence).

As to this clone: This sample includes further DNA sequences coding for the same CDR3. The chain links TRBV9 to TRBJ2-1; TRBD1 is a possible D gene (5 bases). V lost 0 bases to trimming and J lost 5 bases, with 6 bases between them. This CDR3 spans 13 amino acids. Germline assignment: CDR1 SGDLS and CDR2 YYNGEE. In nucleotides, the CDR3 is TGTGCCAGCAGCGTAGGCAGGGACAATGAGCAGTTCTTC. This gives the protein CASSVGRDNEQFF. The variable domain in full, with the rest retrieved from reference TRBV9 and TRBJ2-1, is DSGVTQTPKHLITATGQRVTLRCSPRSGDLSVYWYQQSLDQGLQFLIQYYNGEERAKGNILERFSAQQFPDLHSELNLSSLELGDSALYFCASSVGRDNEQFFGPGTRLTVL.

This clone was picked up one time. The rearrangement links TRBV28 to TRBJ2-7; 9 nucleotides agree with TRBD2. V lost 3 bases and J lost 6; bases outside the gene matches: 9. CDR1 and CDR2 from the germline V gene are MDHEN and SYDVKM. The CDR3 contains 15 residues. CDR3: CASSFPGAGGLEQYF. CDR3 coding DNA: TGTGCCAGCAGTTTCCCCGGAGCGGGAGGTCTCGAGCAGTACTTC. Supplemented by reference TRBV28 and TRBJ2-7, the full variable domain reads DVKVTQSSRYLVKRTGEKVFLECVQDMDHENMFWYRQDPGLGLRLIYFSYDVKMKEKGDIPEGYSVSREKKERFSLILESASTNQTSMYLCASSFPGAGGLEQYFGPGTRLTVT.

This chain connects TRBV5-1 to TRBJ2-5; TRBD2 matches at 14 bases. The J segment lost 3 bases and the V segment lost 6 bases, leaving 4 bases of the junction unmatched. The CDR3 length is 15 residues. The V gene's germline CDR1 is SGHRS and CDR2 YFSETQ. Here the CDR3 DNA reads TGCGCCAGCAACGGACTAGCGGGAGGTAAAGAGACCCAGTACTTC. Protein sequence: CASNGLAGGKETQYF.

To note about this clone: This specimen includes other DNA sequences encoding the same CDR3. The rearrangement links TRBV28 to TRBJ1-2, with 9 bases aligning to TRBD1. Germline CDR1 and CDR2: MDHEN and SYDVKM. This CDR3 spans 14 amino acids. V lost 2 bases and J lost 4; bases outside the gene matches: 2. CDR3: CASSLRGQGYGYTF. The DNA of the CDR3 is TGTGCCAGCAGTTTAAGGGGACAGGGCTATGGCTACACCTTC.

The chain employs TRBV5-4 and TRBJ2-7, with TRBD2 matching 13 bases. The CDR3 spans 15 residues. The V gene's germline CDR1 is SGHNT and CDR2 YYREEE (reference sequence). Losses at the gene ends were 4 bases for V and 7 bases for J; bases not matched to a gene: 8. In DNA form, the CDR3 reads TGTGCCAGCAGCCCACCGGGACTAGCGGGGCAGGAGCAGTACTTC. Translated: CASSPPGLAGQEQYF.

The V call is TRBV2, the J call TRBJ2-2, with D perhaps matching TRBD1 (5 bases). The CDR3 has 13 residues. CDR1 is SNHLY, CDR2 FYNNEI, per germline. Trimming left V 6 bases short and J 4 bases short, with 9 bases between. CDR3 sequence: CASSPQGTGELFF. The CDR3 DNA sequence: TGTGCCAGCAGCCCCCAGGGCACCGGGGAGCTGTTTTTT.

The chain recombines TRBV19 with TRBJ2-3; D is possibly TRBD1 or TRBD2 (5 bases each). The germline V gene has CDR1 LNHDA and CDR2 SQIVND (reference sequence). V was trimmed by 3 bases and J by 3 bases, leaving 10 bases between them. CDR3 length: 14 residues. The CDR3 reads CASSIWGRTDTQYF. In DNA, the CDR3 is TGTGCCAGTAGTATTTGGGGGAGAACAGATACGCAGTATTTT.

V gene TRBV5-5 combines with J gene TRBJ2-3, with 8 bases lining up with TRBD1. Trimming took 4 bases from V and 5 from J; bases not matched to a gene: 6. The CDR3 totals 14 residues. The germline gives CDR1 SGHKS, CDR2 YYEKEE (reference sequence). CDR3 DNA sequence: TGTGCCAGCAGCCCACGGACAGGGCAAGATACGCAGTATTTT. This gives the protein CASSPRTGQDTQYF.